This T cell receptor beta chain originates from a study of blood T cell repertoires in COVID-19. The wider study: The United States, Italy and Spain provided the acute and convalescent COVID-19 samples.

The table lists this clone with a count of one. Participants spanned ages about 18 to 90 years and resided in 20 to 30 US areas. Clones were sequenced by immunoSEQ multiplex PCR, and TCRdb holds only the in-frame ones, with some missing. The sample gives approximately 280,000 clones, about 85% of which show up once; around 2.5% is in the top ten. The sequenced material came from PBMCs or T cells enriched from blood (not recorded which). The receptor was derived from a woman between 45 and 60 years old who had recovered from COVID-19.

The CDR3 region has the DNA TGTGCCAGCAGTGATTCCCTAGCGGGGGGGCACAATGAGCAGTTCTTC. This sequence encodes CASSDSLAGGHNEQFF. The chain joins TRBV2 to TRBJ2-1; TRBD2 aligns across 12 bases. The CDR3 length is 16 residues. Germline CDR1 SNHLY, CDR2 FYNNEI. Trimming removed 3 bases from V and 5 bases from J; junction bases left unmatched: 5.